The sequence of this TCR beta chain was determined in a study of OX40 agonist ivuxolimab in advanced cancers. Overall study: Hepatocellular carcinoma, melanoma, renal cell or head and neck cancer was diagnosed in the dose-escalation patients. Partial responses were achieved by three patients, one with hepatocellular carcinoma and two with cutaneous melanoma.

Assay: immunoSEQ multiplex PCR; the TCRdb copy retains only in-frame clones and omits some. This sample carries about 53,000 clones, 65% to 85% of them seen once, and the ten largest clones take roughly 1.5%. Germline V CDR1 and CDR2: SGHNT, YYREEE (reference sequence). Losses at the gene ends were 3 bases for V and 1 base for J; bases not matched to a gene: 6. There are 17 residues in the CDR3. The TCR sequence derives from an adult with an advanced solid tumor such as melanoma, head and neck, liver or kidney cancer. The chain joins TRBV5-4 to TRBJ2-3; 12 bases agree with TRBD1. Sequencing used CD4+ or CD8+ T cells sorted from blood, obtained in a trial of the OX40 agonist ivuxolimab. The CDR3 bases are TGTGCCAGCAGCTGGGGGACAGGGGGCTGGGGCACAGATACGCAGTATTTT. As protein: CASSWGTGGWGTDTQYF.